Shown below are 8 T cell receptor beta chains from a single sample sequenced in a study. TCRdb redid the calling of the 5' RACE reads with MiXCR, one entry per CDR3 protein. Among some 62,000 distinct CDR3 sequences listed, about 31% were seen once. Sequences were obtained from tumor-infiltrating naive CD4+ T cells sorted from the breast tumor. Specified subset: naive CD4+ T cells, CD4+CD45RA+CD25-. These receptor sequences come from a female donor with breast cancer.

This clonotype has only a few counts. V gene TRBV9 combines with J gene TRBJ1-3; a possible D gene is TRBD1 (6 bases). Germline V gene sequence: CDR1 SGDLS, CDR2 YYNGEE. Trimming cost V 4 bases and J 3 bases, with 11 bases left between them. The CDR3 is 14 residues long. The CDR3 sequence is CASSPGQNGNTIYF. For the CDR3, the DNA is TGTGCCAGCAGCCCAGGACAGAATGGAAACACCATATATTTT.

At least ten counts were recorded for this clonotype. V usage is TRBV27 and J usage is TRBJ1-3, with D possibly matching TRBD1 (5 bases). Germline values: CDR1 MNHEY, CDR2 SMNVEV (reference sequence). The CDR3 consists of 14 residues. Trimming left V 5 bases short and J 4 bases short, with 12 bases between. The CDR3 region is CASSPRVSGNTIYF. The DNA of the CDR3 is TGTGCCAGCAGTCCCAGGGTATCGGGAAACACCATATATTTT.

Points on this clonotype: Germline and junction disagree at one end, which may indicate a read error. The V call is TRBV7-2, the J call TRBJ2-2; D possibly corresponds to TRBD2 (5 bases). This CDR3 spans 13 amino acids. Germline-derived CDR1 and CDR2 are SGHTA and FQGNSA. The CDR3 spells CASSLNWAGKLFF. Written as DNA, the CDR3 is TGTGCCAGCAGCTTAAACTGGGCCGGGAAGCTGTTTTTT. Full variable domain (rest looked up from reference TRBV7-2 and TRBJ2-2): GAGVSQSPSNKVTEKGKDVELRCDPISGHTALYWYRQSLGQGLEFLIYFQGNSAPDKSGLPSDRFSAERTGGSVSTLTIQRTQQEDSAVYLCASSLNWAGKLFFGEGSRLTVL.

CDR3 bases: TGTGCCAGCAGCTCCCGACAAGGGACCGACGAGCAGTACTTC. This codes for CASSSRQGTDEQYF. V usage is TRBV7-6 and J usage is TRBJ2-7; D assignment may be TRBD1 or TRBD2 (5 bases each). There are 14 residues in the CDR3. V was cut by 4 bases and J by 5 bases, with 15 bases left in between. Per the germline V gene, CDR1 is SGHVS and CDR2 is FNYEAQ.

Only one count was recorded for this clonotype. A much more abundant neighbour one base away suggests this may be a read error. CDR3 amino acids: CASSPGQGLPQHF. CDR3 nucleotides: TGCGCCAGCAGCCCTGGACAGGGGCTGCCCCAGCATTTT. V is TRBV10-2 and J is TRBJ1-5; 9 bases are shared with TRBD1. The V gene end was trimmed by 6 bases and the J gene end by 9 bases; junction bases not matched to a gene: 6. The CDR3 consists of 13 residues. Germline CDR1 and CDR2: WSHSY and SAAADI.

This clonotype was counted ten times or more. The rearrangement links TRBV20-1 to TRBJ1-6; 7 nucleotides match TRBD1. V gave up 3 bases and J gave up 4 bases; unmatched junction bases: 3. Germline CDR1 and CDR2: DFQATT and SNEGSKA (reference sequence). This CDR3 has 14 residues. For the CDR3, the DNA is TGCAGTGCTAGGGCGGGACAGTATAATTCACCCCTCCACTTT. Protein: CSARAGQYNSPLHF.

The CDR3 DNA follows: TGTGCCAGCTCACCTTTGGCGGAGGGCGCTACCAAAAACATTCAGTACTTC. Protein sequence: CASSPLAEGATKNIQYF. The rearrangement uses TRBV18 and TRBJ2-4; possible D gene TRBD2, 6 bases. Trimming took off 3 bases at V and 2 bases at J, with 17 bases between the two ends. This CDR3 region has 17 residues. Germline-derived CDR1 and CDR2 are KGHSH and LQKENI.

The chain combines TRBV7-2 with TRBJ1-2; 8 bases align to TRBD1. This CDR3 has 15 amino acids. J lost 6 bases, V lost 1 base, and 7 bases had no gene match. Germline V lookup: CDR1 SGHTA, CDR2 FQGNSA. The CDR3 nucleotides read TGTGCCAGCAGCTTAGGGACAGGGATCCCAGATGGCTACACCTTC. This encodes CASSLGTGIPDGYTF. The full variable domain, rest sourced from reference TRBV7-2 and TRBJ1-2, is GAGVSQSPSNKVTEKGKDVELRCDPISGHTALYWYRQSLGQGLEFLIYFQGNSAPDKSGLPSDRFSAERTGGSVSTLTIQRTQQEDSAVYLCASSLGTGIPDGYTFGSGTRLTVV.